Listed below are T cell receptor beta chains from one sample, sequenced in a study of identical twins' blood T cells. TCRdb reprocessed the 5' RACE reads with MiXCR, giving one entry per CDR3 protein. The sample holds hundreds of thousands of distinct CDR3 sequences, 28% seen once. The sequenced material came from PBMCs. These receptor sequences come from a woman between 18 and 55 years old in good health. The conserved cysteine and the conserved F or W are not part of the CDR3 here. The D gene is left open where the match is weak. Only part of the rows carry a size: once, few, many, or a class if the clone is expanded.

v_gene | d_gene | abundance | CDR3aa
TRBV5-6 | NA | NA | ASSLLPRDSKNIQY
TRBV12-3/TRBV12-4 | NA | NA | ASKLNTGELF
TRBV20-1 | TRBD1 | many | SARRQGGGSMNTEAF
TRBV9 | NA | once | ASSAPATIHNEQF
TRBV12-3/TRBV12-4 | NA | many | ASSLVLGSTEAF
TRBV30 | NA | many | ACDQRGNSEAF
TRBV2 | TRBD1 | few | ASSARSGGRGQPQH
TRBV5-6 | NA | NA | ASSLNISEQF
TRBV29-1 | NA | NA | SVVERNQPQH
TRBV19 | NA | few | ASRPPARRGNTEAF
TRBV19 | NA | NA | ASSNRTDPYEQY
TRBV7-9 | NA | NA | ASSLQESGNTIY
TRBV29-1 | NA | many | SVPAQGVYGYT
TRBV4-2 | NA | NA | ASSQGYHGYT
TRBV5-1 | TRBD1 | many | ASRRDRANEKLF
TRBV5-1 | TRBD2 | NA | ASSLQAGEYEQY
TRBV27 | NA | few | ASSFRGGIEKLF
TRBV11-2 | TRBD2 | few | ASSLDLSASGEETQY
TRBV20-1 | TRBD1 | many | SVIRTGGGEKLF
TRBV18 | NA | NA | ASSPQEETQY
TRBV10-2 | NA | few | ASSTHGNTDTQY
TRBV7-6 | TRBD2 | NA | ASSLSLLAGGNNEQF
TRBV19 | NA | NA | ASSINRGGEQY
TRBV11-2 | NA | NA | ASSLKLWGTEAF
TRBV20-1 | NA | NA | SASKGPREKLF
TRBV5-1 | TRBD1 | few | ASSLGMDRVKSEAF
TRBV10-3 | NA | NA | AISERRDTGNTIY
TRBV20-1 | TRBD1 | many | SARDFLQGNNSPLH
TRBV14 | NA | NA | ASSLGRISYNEQF
TRBV20-1 | NA | NA | SASFFRGLADTQY
TRBV5-1 | NA | NA | ASCLGYNEQF
TRBV5-1 | NA | few | ASSRTHGKIYGYT
TRBV20-1 | NA | NA | SALGHNNQPQH
TRBV12-3/TRBV12-4 | TRBD2 | few | ASSLAFGLAGSYEQY
TRBV9 | NA | few | ASSPPAGYEQY
TRBV2 | NA | many | ASRQGYYGYT
TRBV10-3 | TRBD2 | NA | AINPSGGENEQF
TRBV7-9 | TRBD1 | few | ASLLTGANTEAF
TRBV5-1 | NA | NA | ASSLDDPRDTEAF
TRBV12-3/TRBV12-4 | NA | NA | ASSLAGKYGYT